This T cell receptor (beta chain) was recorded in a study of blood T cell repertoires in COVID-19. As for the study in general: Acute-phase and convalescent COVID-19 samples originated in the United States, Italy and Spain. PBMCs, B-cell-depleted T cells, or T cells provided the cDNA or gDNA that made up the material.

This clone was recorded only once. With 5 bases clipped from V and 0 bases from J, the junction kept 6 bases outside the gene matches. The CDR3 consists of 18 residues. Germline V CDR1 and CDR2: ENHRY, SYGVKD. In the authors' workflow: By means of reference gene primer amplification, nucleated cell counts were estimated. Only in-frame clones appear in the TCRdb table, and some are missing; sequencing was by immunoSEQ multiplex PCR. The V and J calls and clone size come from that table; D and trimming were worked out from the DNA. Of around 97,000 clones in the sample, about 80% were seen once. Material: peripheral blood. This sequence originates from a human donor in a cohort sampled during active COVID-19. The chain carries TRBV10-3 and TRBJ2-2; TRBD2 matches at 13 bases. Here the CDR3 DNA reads TGTGCCATCAGTTGGACTAGCGGGGGCCGATCGAACACCGGGGAGCTGTTTTTT. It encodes CAISWTSGGRSNTGELFF.